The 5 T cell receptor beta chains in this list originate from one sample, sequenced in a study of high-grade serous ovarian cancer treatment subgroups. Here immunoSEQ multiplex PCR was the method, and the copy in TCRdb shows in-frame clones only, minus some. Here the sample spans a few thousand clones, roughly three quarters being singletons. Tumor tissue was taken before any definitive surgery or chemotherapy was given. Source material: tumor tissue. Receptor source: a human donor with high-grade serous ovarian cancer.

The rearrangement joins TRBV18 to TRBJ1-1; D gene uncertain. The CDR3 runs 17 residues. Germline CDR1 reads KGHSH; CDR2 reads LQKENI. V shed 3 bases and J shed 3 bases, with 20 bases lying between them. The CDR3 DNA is TGTGCCAGCTCACCTTTGTCACCTCAGTCAAGGGACACTGAAGCTTTCTTT. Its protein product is CASSPLSPQSRDTEAFF.

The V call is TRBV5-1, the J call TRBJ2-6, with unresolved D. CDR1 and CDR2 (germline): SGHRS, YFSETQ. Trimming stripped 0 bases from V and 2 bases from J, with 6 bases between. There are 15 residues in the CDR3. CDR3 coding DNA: TGCGCCAGCAGCTTGGAGACCCCTGGGGCCAACGTCCTGACTTTC. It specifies CASSLETPGANVLTF.

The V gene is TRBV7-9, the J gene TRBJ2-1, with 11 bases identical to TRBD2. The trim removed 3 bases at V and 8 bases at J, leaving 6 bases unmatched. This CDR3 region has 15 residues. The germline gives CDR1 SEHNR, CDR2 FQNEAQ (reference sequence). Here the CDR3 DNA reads TGTGCCAGCAGCTTTCCGACTAGCGGGACCGATGAGCAGTTCTTC. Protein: CASSFPTSGTDEQFF.

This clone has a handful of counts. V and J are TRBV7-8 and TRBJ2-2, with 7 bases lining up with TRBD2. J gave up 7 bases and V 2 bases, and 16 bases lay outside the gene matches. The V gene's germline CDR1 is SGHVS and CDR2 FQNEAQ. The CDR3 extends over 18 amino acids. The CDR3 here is CASSLRSPGGDSIGELFF. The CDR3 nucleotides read TGTGCCAGCAGCTTACGGTCCCCGGGGGGAGACTCGATCGGGGAGCTGTTTTTT.

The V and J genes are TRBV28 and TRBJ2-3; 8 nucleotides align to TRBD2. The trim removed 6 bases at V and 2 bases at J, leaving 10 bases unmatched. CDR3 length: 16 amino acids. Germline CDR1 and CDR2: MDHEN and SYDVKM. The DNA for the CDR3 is TGTGCCAGCAGCCCAGCGGGAGCCCAAAACACAGATACGCAGTATTTT. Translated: CASSPAGAQNTDTQYF.